Presented here are 25 T cell receptor beta chains from one specimen sequenced in a study of CD8+ T cells in alopecia areata. Using CD4, CD8alpha, NKG2D, NKG2ACE and other markers, pooled cutaneous lymph node cells were sorted. Reverse transcription of extracted RNA yielded cDNA, which provided the sequencing template. Data came from immunoSEQ multiplex PCR; TCRdb stores just in-frame clones and leaves some out. Captured here are approximately 280,000 clones, none seen once; the top ten comprise 1.2%. Source material: CD4+ T cells sorted from a lymph node. The receptors originated from a C3H/HeJ mouse with alopecia areata. Strain haplotype (MHC): H2-k.

A word on this clone: Any gene name here is a mouse gene name. Read data end 4 residues before the CDR3 end; the end is taken from the germline J gene. The V and J genes are TRBV19 and TRBJ2-2, with D maybe TRBD1 (6 bases). In germline, CDR1 is FNHDT, CDR2 SITEND (reference sequence). CDR3 length: 14 amino acids. The V end lost 1 base, the J end lost 5 bases, and 9 bases lay between the germline ends. The sequenced part of the CDR3 DNA is TGTGCCAGCAGTATAATGGGACAAACCGGG. It is translated as CASSIMGQTG. The full CDR3 reads CASSIMGQTGQLYF.

Turning to this clone: Genes and germline are mouse. The CDR3 goes on 4 residues after the read ends, and that part is filled in from the germline J gene. The genes are TRBV1 and TRBJ2-1, with no clear D. The CDR3 totals 16 residues. Germline CDR1 NSQYPW, CDR2 LRSPGD (reference sequence). V lost 1 base, J lost 0 bases, and 10 bases lay in between. Partial CDR3 DNA: TGCACCTGCAGTGCAGGACAAAAATATAACTATGCT. Translation: CTCSAGQKYNYA. The full CDR3 protein is CTCSAGQKYNYAEQFF. The full variable domain, its missing parts supplied by reference TRBV1 and TRBJ2-1, is VTLLEQNPRWRLVPRGQAVNLRCILKNSQYPWMSWYQQDLQKQLQWLFTLRSPGDKEVKSLPGADYLATRVTDTELRLQVANMSQGRTLYCTCSAGQKYNYAEQFFGPGTRLTVL.

This clone has at least ten counts. The genes are named according to mouse. The CDR3 end falls 4 residues outside the read, so it is completed with the germline J gene. The genes are TRBV14 and TRBJ2-2; TRBD2 is a possible D gene (6 bases). CDR1 and CDR2 (germline): SGHDT, FRDEAV. Trimming took off 2 bases at V and 0 bases at J, with 8 bases between the two ends. The CDR3 has 15 residues. The CDR3 DNA, read in part, is TGTGCCAGCAGTTTTATGGGGGCAAACACCGGG. Its protein product is CASSFMGANTG. The entire CDR3 protein is CASSFMGANTGQLYF.

This clone was recorded at least ten times. Each gene name is a mouse one. The sequenced fragment ends 4 residues before the CDR3 boundary, so the rest is inferred from the germline J gene. The V and J genes are TRBV17 and TRBJ1-1, with TRBD1 matching 10 bases. V was clipped by 8 bases and J by 1 base; unmatched bases: 1. In germline, CDR1 is MNHDT, CDR2 YYDKIL. The CDR3 totals 13 residues. The CDR3 is CASGDRGNTEVFF. The part of the CDR3 DNA that was read is TGTGCTAGCGGGGACAGGGGGAACACA.

About this clone itself: Gene names are the mouse ones. Read coverage stops 4 residues before the CDR3 terminus; the germline J gene supplies the remainder. The chain has TRBV3 and TRBJ1-1; 12 nucleotides line up with TRBD1. Trimming cost V 9 bases and J 2 bases; bases outside gene matches: 1. The CDR3 sequence is 13 residues long. Germline assignment: CDR1 SNHLY and CDR2 FYNGKV (reference sequence). This chain's CDR3 is CARGTGGNTEVFF. The sequenced CDR3 bases are TGTGCCAGGGGGACAGGGGGCAACACA.

A word on this clone: Mouse germline and gene names are used. The read finishes 4 residues shy of the CDR3 end, and the germline J gene is used to complete it. V gene TRBV19 combines with J gene TRBJ2-4, with 9 bases fitting TRBD2. The CDR3 has 16 residues. CDR1 and CDR2 from the germline V gene are FNHDT and SITEND (reference sequence). J was trimmed by 1 base and V by 0 bases; bases with no gene match: 3. The CDR3 loop reads CASSIVGGAGQNTLYF. The DNA read from the CDR3 is TGTGCCAGCAGTATAGTTGGGGGGGCTGGTCAAAAC.

Comments on this clone: Gene names are the mouse ones. Coverage ceases 4 residues before the CDR3 finishes, and the germline J gene fills in the end. At the DNA level, this CDR3 is encoded by other sequences in the same sample as well. The chain employs TRBV13-3 and TRBJ1-2; TRBD1 matches 10 bases. The CDR3 length is 14 residues. Per the germline V gene, CDR1 is NNHDY and CDR2 is SYVADS. V was pared by 0 bases and J by 4 bases, with 0 bases of the junction left unmatched. Incomplete CDR3 DNA: TGTGCCAGCAGTGATGGGGACAGGGGCTCC. This encodes CASSDGDRGS. The whole CDR3 region reads CASSDGDRGSDYTF.

This clone was observed a handful of times. Germline and genes: mouse. The read finishes 3 residues shy of the CDR3 end, and the germline J gene is used to complete it. The chain combines TRBV14 with TRBJ1-6; 9 nucleotides match TRBD1. TRBJ1-6 is reported as an ORF; its role is uncertain. The CDR3 has 15 residues. Trimming took 2 bases from V and 5 from J; bases not matched to a gene: 2. From germline, CDR1 is SGHDT and CDR2 FRDEAV. CDR3 bases read: TGTGCCAGCAGTTTGGGACAGGGTGATAATTCGCCC. Translation: CASSLGQGDNSP. The whole CDR3 protein reads CASSLGQGDNSPLYF.

On this clone itself: The listed genes are named as in mouse. The CDR3 end lies 4 residues beyond the end of the read and is filled in from the germline J gene. The V call is TRBV13-2, the J call TRBJ2-4; 11 bases align to TRBD2. CDR3 length equals 14 residues. Germline V gives CDR1 NNHNN, CDR2 SYGAGS (reference sequence). The covered CDR3 bases are TGTGCCAGCGGTGAGGGACTGGGGGAAAAC. It translates to CASGEGLGEN. The whole CDR3 sequence reads CASGEGLGENTLYF.

This clone was found a few times. Mouse names are used for the genes. Read sequence stops 4 residues before the CDR3 end, and the germline J gene provides the missing end. The chain employs TRBV1 and TRBJ2-7; D call uncertain. Germline CDR1 reads NSQYPW; CDR2 reads LRSPGD (reference sequence). The CDR3 extends over 13 amino acids. This chain's CDR3 is CTCSADSRYEQYF. The CDR3 DNA, read in part, is TGCACCTGCAGTGCAGACTCCAGATAT. Together with reference TRBV1 and TRBJ2-7, the CDR3 gives the full variable domain: VTLLEQNPRWRLVPRGQAVNLRCILKNSQYPWMSWYQQDLQKQLQWLFTLRSPGDKEVKSLPGADYLATRVTDTELRLQVANMSQGRTLYCTCSADSRYEQYFGPGTRLTVL.

This clone was seen only a few times. The likely explanation is a read error, given a far larger clone one base away. Mouse names are used for the genes. The read terminates 4 residues ahead of where the CDR3 ends, so the germline J gene completes it. The J gene is TRBJ1-1, the V gene TRBV5, with 7 nucleotides matching TRBD1. CDR1 and CDR2 from the germline V gene are LGHNA and YNLKQL (reference sequence). V dropped 6 bases and J dropped 0; count of bases not matched to a gene: 1. The CDR3 extends over 13 amino acids. Incomplete CDR3 DNA: TGTGCCAGCAGGGGGACAGCAAACACA. It translates to CASRGTANT. In full, the CDR3 reads CASRGTANTEVFF.

This clone has just a few counts. Gene labels here are mouse ones. The DNA ends 4 residues before the CDR3 does, and the rest of the CDR3 is filled in from the germline J gene. In the same sample, other DNA sequences code for this CDR3. The chain uses TRBV13-3 and TRBJ2-1, with 12 bases fitting TRBD1. V dropped 6 bases and J dropped 1; count of bases not matched to a gene: 2. Per germline, CDR1 NNHDY and CDR2 SYVADS. The CDR3 extends over 15 amino acids. The CDR3 sequence is CASKGQGANYAEQFF. The sequenced CDR3 bases are TGTGCCAGCAAGGGACAGGGGGCCAACTATGCT.

Notes on this clone: All gene names here are mouse names. The read ends 4 residues early relative to the CDR3; the germline J gene fills the gap. The gene calls are TRBV5 and TRBJ2-1; 7 bases agree with TRBD2. The J segment lost 0 bases and the V segment lost 0 bases, leaving 5 bases of the junction unmatched. Per the germline V gene, CDR1 is LGHNA and CDR2 is YNLKQL (reference sequence). This CDR3 region has 17 residues. Incomplete CDR3 DNA: TGTGCCAGCAGCCAAGAGGGCGGGGGGGTTAACTATGCT. It is translated as CASSQEGGGVNYA. The entire CDR3 protein is CASSQEGGGVNYAEQFF.

This clone appeared many times. The genes are named according to mouse. The CDR3 end lies 4 residues beyond the end of the read and is filled in from the germline J gene. V is TRBV14 and J is TRBJ2-2; D gene unclear. V lost 4 bases and J lost 1, with 2 bases in between. The CDR3 runs 12 residues. In germline, CDR1 is SGHDT, CDR2 FRDEAV. CDR3 DNA, as far as it was read: TGTGCCAGCAGTCAAAACACCGGG. Translated, it gives CASSQNTG. The full CDR3 sequence reads CASSQNTGQLYF.

The table lists this clone with many counts. Genes and germline come from the mouse. The observed sequence ends 4 residues before the CDR3 terminus, with the missing tail filled in from the germline J gene. The sample carries other DNA sequences with the same CDR3. The chain uses TRBV13-1 and TRBJ2-3; maybe TRBD2 (5 bases). V gave up 1 base and J gave up 0 bases, with 9 bases separating them. In germline, CDR1 is NSHNY, CDR2 SYGAGN. The CDR3 is made up of 15 amino acids. The sequenced CDR3 bases are TGTGCCAGCAGTGATTCTGGGAGTAGTGCAGAA. Its translation is CASSDSGSSAE. The full-length CDR3 reads as CASSDSGSSAETLYF.

Ten or more counts support this clone. Mouse names are used for the genes. The CDR3 extends 4 residues past the end of the read, so its final part is completed from the germline J gene. The rearrangement links TRBV17 to TRBJ2-2; D is unclear. The V and J ends lost 1 base and 0 bases respectively, with 3 bases between them. Germline-derived CDR1 and CDR2 are MNHDT and YYDKIL. The CDR3 is 14 residues long. The sequenced part of the CDR3 DNA is TGTGCTAGCAGTAGAGCAGCAAACACCGGG. As protein: CASSRAANTG. The full CDR3 reads CASSRAANTGQLYF. The full variable domain, rest sourced from reference TRBV17 and TRBJ2-2, is DTTVKQNPRYKLARVGKPVNLICSQTMNHDTMYWYQKKPNQAPKLLLFYYDKILNREADTFEKFQSSRPNNSFCSLYIGSAGLEYSAMYLCASSRAANTGQLYFGEGSKLTVL.

This clone was seen a few times. Gene names denote mouse genes. The observed sequence ends 4 residues before the CDR3 terminus, with the missing tail filled in from the germline J gene. Distinct nucleotide sequences in the sample also encode this CDR3. The chain carries TRBV5 and TRBJ2-3; 10 bases align to TRBD2. Trimming cost V 1 base and J 1 base; bases outside gene matches: 2. This CDR3 is built from 16 residues. Germline V gene lookup returns CDR1 LGHNA and CDR2 YNLKQL (reference sequence). The CDR3 sequence: CASSQGLGGGAETLYF. The sequenced CDR3 bases are TGTGCCAGCAGCCAAGGACTGGGGGGTGGTGCAGAA.

This clone was detected a few times. The genes and germline here are from mouse. The read ends 4 residues before the CDR3 terminus; that terminus is restored from the germline J gene. The same CDR3 is also encoded by other DNA sequences in this sample. The chain combines TRBV4 with TRBJ2-3, with D perhaps TRBD1 (5 bases). V was shortened by 3 bases and J by 1 base, with 5 bases between the two germline ends. The germline V gene encodes CDR1 LGHDT and CDR2 YNNKQL (reference sequence). CDR3 length: 13 residues. The CDR3 DNA, read in part, is TGTGCCAGCAGCTACAGGGGTGCAGAA. Encoded protein: CASSYRGAE. From start to end, the CDR3 is CASSYRGAETLYF.

Only a few counts were recorded for this clone. Any gene name here is a mouse gene name. Coverage ceases 4 residues before the CDR3 finishes, and the germline J gene fills in the end. The rearrangement joins TRBV5 to TRBJ2-5; D perhaps matches TRBD1 (6 bases). The CDR3 totals 13 residues. V shed 4 bases and J shed 3 bases, with 8 bases lying between them. Germline values: CDR1 LGHNA, CDR2 YNLKQL (reference sequence). CDR3 DNA, as far as it was read: TGTGCCAGCAGCCGGGACAAACAAGAC. As protein: CASSRDKQD. The whole CDR3 sequence reads CASSRDKQDTQYF.

In this sample, this clone turned up a few times. Germline and genes here are mouse. The DNA ends 4 residues before the CDR3 does, and the rest of the CDR3 is filled in from the germline J gene. Distinct nucleotide sequences in the sample also encode this CDR3. This chain uses TRBV14 with TRBJ2-5; 10 bases match TRBD2. The CDR3 runs to 15 residues. Germline CDR1 SGHDT, CDR2 FRDEAV. V was clipped by 5 bases and J by 3 bases; unmatched bases: 6. Partial CDR3 DNA: TGTGCCAGCAGCCCGCGACTGGGGGGTCAAGAC. This translates into CASSPRLGGQD. Given in full, the CDR3 is CASSPRLGGQDTQYF.

Note on this clone: The gene names here belong to mouse. Coverage ceases 4 residues before the CDR3 finishes, and the germline J gene fills in the end. V is TRBV1 and J is TRBJ2-1; TRBD1 might be the D (5 bases). Germline values: CDR1 NSQYPW, CDR2 LRSPGD (reference sequence). The CDR3 has 15 residues. Between the trimmed V and J ends, which lost 0 bases and 3 bases, there was a span of 9 bases. The covered CDR3 bases are TGCACCTGCAGTGCAGACCGCAGGGCCTATGCT. Its protein product is CTCSADRRAYA. The whole CDR3 is CTCSADRRAYAEQFF.

This clone was recorded at least ten times. Gene names denote mouse genes. The CDR3 is cut off 4 residues early in the read; its end comes from the germline J gene. This chain joins TRBV17 and TRBJ2-5; possible D gene TRBD2, 6 bases. CDR3 length equals 14 residues. Germline V gene sequence: CDR1 MNHDT, CDR2 YYDKIL. With 6 bases removed from V and 3 bases from J, the gap between germline ends came to 13 bases. The part of the CDR3 DNA that was read is TGTGCTAGCAGCACTGGGTCTTCGCAAGAC. Translation: CASSTGSSQD. The entire CDR3 protein is CASSTGSSQDTQYF.

This clone was detected only a few times. The genes are named according to mouse. The CDR3 goes on 4 residues after the read ends, and that part is filled in from the germline J gene. The rearrangement uses TRBV13-2 and TRBJ2-1; perhaps TRBD2 as D (7 bases). Germline V CDR1 and CDR2: NNHNN, SYGAGS (reference sequence). V was shortened by 3 bases and J by 0 bases, with 10 bases between the two germline ends. The CDR3 has 15 residues. The CDR3 bases that were read are TGTGCCAGCGGTGCCCTGGGGGCTAACTATGCT. Translating gives CASGALGANYA. The whole CDR3 region reads CASGALGANYAEQFF.

This clone was recorded a few times. Gene names and germline match the mouse. Read data end 4 residues before the CDR3 end; the end is taken from the germline J gene. The chain recombines TRBV1 with TRBJ2-3; no reliable D call. V lost 1 base and J lost 0, with 5 bases in between. CDR1 and CDR2 (germline): NSQYPW, LRSPGD (reference sequence). The CDR3 is made up of 14 amino acids. CDR3 bases read: TGCACCTGCAGTGCAGCCTGGAGTGCAGAA. Translating gives CTCSAAWSAE. The full CDR3 sequence reads CTCSAAWSAETLYF.

As for this clone: Mouse gene names apply. Read sequence stops 4 residues before the CDR3 end, and the germline J gene provides the missing end. J is TRBJ2-3 and V is TRBV19; TRBD1 matches 9 bases. This CDR3 region has 14 residues. CDR1 is FNHDT, CDR2 SITEND, per germline (reference sequence). The V and J ends lost 6 bases and 2 bases, in that order; junction bases with no gene match: 4. CDR3 DNA (partial): TGTGCCAGCAAGGGACAGGGTTTTGCAGAA. Translated: CASKGQGFAE. The CDR3 in full is CASKGQGFAETLYF.